Listed below are T cell receptor beta chains from one sample, sequenced in a study of blood T cell repertoires in COVID-19. Repertoires were generated with immunoSEQ multiplex PCR, while TCRdb's copy carries only in-frame clones and drops some. The sample holds 160,000 or so clones; around 84% are singletons and the top ten take roughly 8%. The sample consisted of PBMCs or T cells enriched from blood (not recorded which). Receptors originate from a woman in her forties or fifties who had recovered from COVID-19. Both conserved end residues are part of each CDR3. The order of the fields is clone size, V gene, D gene, J gene, CDR3 DNA, CDR3 protein. D genes are given only for firm matches. Clone size is shown for a subset of rows, as once, few, many or a class of expanded clone.

NA	TRBV13	TRBD1	TRBJ1-2	TGTGCCACCGGGGACAGGGAGGTCTATGGCTACACCTTC	CATGDREVYGYTF
once	TRBV18	NA	TRBJ2-5	TGTGCCAGCTCACCAGACCAGGTCTCAGAGACCCAGTACTTC	CASSPDQVSETQYF
NA	TRBV7-9	NA	TRBJ1-4	TGTGCCAGCAGATTTACAGGAACTAATGAAAAACTGTTTTTT	CASRFTGTNEKLFF
NA	TRBV4-2	NA	TRBJ2-3	TGTGCCAGCAGTCCCTCCCCGACTGGCTCTAGCACAGATACGCAGTATTTT	CASSPSPTGSSTDTQYF
NA	TRBV28	NA	TRBJ2-1	TGTGCCAGCAGTTTAAAGGGGAATGAGCAGTTCTTC	CASSLKGNEQFF
NA	TRBV11-2	NA	TRBJ2-2	TGTGCCAGCAGCTTATTAGGGACTGAAACCGGGGAGCTGTTTTTT	CASSLLGTETGELFF
few	TRBV6-6	NA	TRBJ1-3	TGTGCCAGCAGCGAACCGGCGGATCCGCGAGGAAACACCATATATTTT	CASSEPADPRGNTIYF
NA	TRBV11-3	NA	TRBJ2-1	TGTGCCAGCAGCTCCCTGAATGAGCAGTTCTTC	CASSSLNEQFF
NA	TRBV2	NA	TRBJ1-3	TGTGCCAGCAGTCGGGGGGGAGCGGGAAACACCATATATTTT	CASSRGGAGNTIYF
NA	TRBV7-2	TRBD1	TRBJ1-6	TGTGCCAGCAGCTTAGTGGGACAGGGAGAATCACCCCTCCACTTT	CASSLVGQGESPLHF
NA	TRBV27	NA	TRBJ1-1	TGTGCCAGCAGCAGATTTGTGAACACTGAAGCTTTCTTT	CASSRFVNTEAFF
NA	TRBV5-1	TRBD2	TRBJ2-7	TGCGCCAGCACCCTAGGCGGGGGTTTCGACGAGCAGTACTTC	CASTLGGGFDEQYF
NA	TRBV7-2	TRBD2	TRBJ2-1	TGTGCCAGCACCAGACTCAGCGGGAGCGTTTCAGCAGAGCAGTTCTTC	CASTRLSGSVSAEQFF
NA	TRBV5-1	NA	TRBJ2-5	TGCGCCAGCAGCTTGATGGGCGGTGGGGGGACAGAGACCCAGTACTTC	CASSLMGGGGTETQYF
NA	TRBV2	NA	TRBJ2-7	TGTGCCAGCTCTCCGGGATTAGCCTACGAGCAGTACTTC	CASSPGLAYEQYF
NA	TRBV4-3	NA	TRBJ2-5	TGCGCCAGCAGCCAAGAGAGGGGGGGCCAGCAGACCCAGTACTTC	CASSQERGGQQTQYF
once	TRBV18	NA	TRBJ1-2	TGTGCCAGCTCGCTTGACAGTAACTATGGCTACACCTTC	CASSLDSNYGYTF
NA	TRBV6-1	NA	TRBJ2-1	TGTGCCAGCAGTGAAGGGGGGGGGCACAATGAGCAGTTCTTC	CASSEGGGHNEQFF
NA	TRBV7-9	NA	TRBJ1-4	TGTGCCAGCAGCTTCGGTAATGAAAAACTGTTTTTT	CASSFGNEKLFF
NA	TRBV6-5	TRBD2	TRBJ2-7	TGTGCCAGCAGTTACGGGACTAGCGGGAGGGCCTACGAGCAGTACTTC	CASSYGTSGRAYEQYF
NA	TRBV7-9	TRBD1	TRBJ2-3	TGTGCCAGCAGCGCTAATACAGGGGGAGCAGATACGCAGTATTTT	CASSANTGGADTQYF
NA	TRBV5-6	TRBD1	TRBJ2-3	TGTGCCAGCAGCTTTCTTGGTGGAACAGGGGGATCAGATACGCAGTATTTT	CASSFLGGTGGSDTQYF
many	TRBV28	NA	TRBJ1-5	TGTGCCAGCAGTCGGGACATCAATAGCAATCAGCCCCAGCATTTT	CASSRDINSNQPQHF
NA	TRBV11-2	TRBD2	TRBJ2-3	TGTGCCAGCAGCCGGCTAGCGGGGTTCGGAGATACGCAGTATTTT	CASSRLAGFGDTQYF
many	TRBV6-5	TRBD2	TRBJ2-1	TGTGCCAGCAAGTCAGCGGGAGCTATCTACAATGAGCAGTTCTTC	CASKSAGAIYNEQFF
NA	TRBV7-2	NA	TRBJ2-2	TGTGCCAGCAGCTTTTCCGGACAGAACACCGGGGAGCTGTTTTTT	CASSFSGQNTGELFF
NA	TRBV28	TRBD1	TRBJ2-1	TGTGCCAGCAGTTCCTCCGGGACAGGGACCTACAATGAGCAGTTCTTC	CASSSSGTGTYNEQFF
NA	TRBV28	TRBD2	TRBJ2-5	TGTGCCAGCAGTTTATCTAGCGGGAGGTCAGGAAGGACGACAGGGACCCAGTACTTC	CASSLSSGRSGRTTGTQYF
NA	TRBV6-6	TRBD1	TRBJ2-7	TGTGCCAGCAATTTCGGGACAGGGGCTAACGAGCAGTACTTC	CASNFGTGANEQYF
NA	TRBV4-3	NA	TRBJ2-2	TGCGCCAGCAGCCCTCTTACTAAAATTGGAGCGTACACCGGGGAGCTGTTTTTT	CASSPLTKIGAYTGELFF
once	TRBV6-6	TRBD1	TRBJ2-2	TGTGCCAGCAGTTACGGGGGACAGCCCACCGGGGAGCTGTTTTTT	CASSYGGQPTGELFF
NA	TRBV6-5	TRBD1	TRBJ2-3	TGTGCCACCCTCCCGGGACAGCACACAGATACGCAGTATTTT	CATLPGQHTDTQYF
NA	TRBV15	NA	TRBJ2-2	TGTGCCACCAACAGAGTGCGGCACGGGGGGGAGCTGTTTTTT	CATNRVRHGGELFF
NA	TRBV7-9	NA	TRBJ1-1	TGTGCCAGCAGCTTAGGTGGCATGACTGAAGCTTTCTTT	CASSLGGMTEAFF
NA	TRBV19	TRBD1	TRBJ1-2	TGTGCCAGTAGTATATGGGACAGGGCTGCCTTC	CASSIWDRAAF
NA	TRBV28	NA	TRBJ1-1	TGTGCGAGCGTCGGGTACACTGAAGCTTTCTTT	CASVGYTEAFF
once	TRBV7-8	NA	TRBJ2-5	TGTGCCAGCAGCCCCAGAGAGACCCAGTACTTC	CASSPRETQYF
NA	TRBV12-3/TRBV12-4	NA	TRBJ2-6	TGTGCCAGCACCCCGTCTGGGGCCAACGTCCTGACTTTC	CASTPSGANVLTF
NA	TRBV10-3	NA	TRBJ2-2	TGTGCCATCAGCCCTGTTAACACCGGGGAGCTGTTTTTT	CAISPVNTGELFF
NA	TRBV19	NA	TRBJ2-5	TGTGCCAGTAGTAGCGGTGACAGGATTTCGTACCAAGAGACCCAGTACTTC	CASSSGDRISYQETQYF
NA	TRBV5-4	NA	TRBJ2-5	TGTGCCAGCAGCGGGGCAGGGCGGCAAGAGACCCAGTACTTC	CASSGAGRQETQYF
NA	TRBV5-4	TRBD1	TRBJ2-7	TGTGCCAGCAGCCTATATCTGGGACAGGGACCCGAGCAGTACTTC	CASSLYLGQGPEQYF